Following are 32 T cell receptor beta chains from one sample sequenced in a study of blood T cell repertoires in COVID-19. Clones were sequenced by immunoSEQ multiplex PCR, and TCRdb holds only the in-frame ones, with some missing. The sample records 280,000 or so clones, about 89% being singletons. Sequenced: peripheral blood. These receptors originate from a woman in her sixties with acute or convalescent COVID-19.

The chain combines TRBV5-6 with TRBJ1-4; D possibly corresponds to TRBD1 (5 bases). Trimming removed 5 bases from V and 8 bases from J, with 13 bases in between. This CDR3 is 13 amino acids long. CDR1 and CDR2 from the germline V gene are SGHDT and YYEEEE. The DNA of the CDR3 is TGTGCCAGCAGGGGGGGAGGAGAAGAAAAACTGTTTTTT. It encodes CASRGGGEEKLFF. The variable domain in full, with the rest retrieved from reference TRBV5-6 and TRBJ1-4, is DAGVTQSPTHLIKTRGQQVTLRCSPKSGHDTVSWYQQALGQGPQFIFQYYEEEERQRGNFPDRFSGHQFPNYSSELNVNALLLGDSALYLCASRGGGEEKLFFGSGTQLSVL.

The chain uses TRBV5-6 and TRBJ2-1; maybe TRBD2 (6 bases). Germline values: CDR1 SGHDT, CDR2 YYEEEE. CDR3 size: 15 residues. V was shortened by 0 bases and J by 4 bases, with 11 bases between the two germline ends. CDR3 sequence reads: CASSLDGGGYNEQFF. CDR3 in DNA: TGTGCCAGCAGCTTGGACGGTGGGGGGTACAATGAGCAGTTCTTC.

The chain has TRBV3-1 (or the pseudogene TRBV3-2) and TRBJ1-6; 8 bases are a match to TRBD1. Germline CDR1 reads LGHDT; CDR2 reads YNNKEL (reference sequence). V lost 3 bases to trimming and J lost 7 bases; unmatched junction nucleotides: 8. The CDR3 is 16 residues long. DNA for the CDR3: TGTGCCAGCAGCCACGCGGACAGGGCTGCCAATTCACCCCTCCACTTT. It encodes CASSHADRAANSPLHF.

This chain connects TRBV30 to TRBJ2-7, with a tentative D call TRBD2 (7 bases). CDR1 is GTSNPN and CDR2 is SVGIG in the germline V gene (reference sequence). V was pared by 3 bases and J by 5 bases, with 20 bases between. The CDR3 has 15 residues. CDR3 amino acids: CAWSAYGGGRNEQYF. CDR3 DNA sequence: TGTGCCTGGAGCGCCTATGGGGGGGGCAGGAACGAGCAGTACTTC.

V usage is TRBV5-6 and J usage is TRBJ1-2; a weak D match, TRBD1 (5 bases). Germline lookup yields CDR1 SGHDT and CDR2 YYEEEE. The length of the CDR3 is 15 residues. V shed 0 bases and J shed 4 bases, with 13 bases lying between them. CDR3 DNA sequence: TGTGCCAGCAGCTTGGACAGGAACAGAGGCTATGGCTACACCTTC. This codes for CASSLDRNRGYGYTF.

The J gene is TRBJ2-7, the V gene TRBV30, with 10 bases fitting TRBD1. J lost 5 bases, V lost 2 bases, and 3 bases had no gene match. The CDR3 is 13 amino acids. The V gene's germline CDR1 is GTSNPN and CDR2 SVGIG (reference sequence). The CDR3 loop is CAWSRDRGNEQYF. DNA for the CDR3: TGTGCCTGGAGTCGGGACAGGGGTAACGAGCAGTACTTC.

The chain links TRBV27 to TRBJ2-5; 8 nucleotides align to TRBD2. V trimming: 5 bases; J trimming: 1 base; junction bases outside the gene matches: 6. CDR1 and CDR2 (germline): MNHEY, SMNVEV (reference sequence). The length of the CDR3 is 15 residues. The CDR3 DNA reads TGTGCCAGCAGTGATAGCGGGATTGGCCAAGAGACCCAGTACTTC. It encodes CASSDSGIGQETQYF.

This clone was recorded once. This chain connects TRBV19 to TRBJ2-6, with D tentatively TRBD1 (6 bases). Germline CDR1 reads LNHDA; CDR2 reads SQIVND (reference sequence). V shed 6 bases and J shed 1 base, with 13 bases lying between them. The CDR3 totals 16 residues. CDR3 sequence reads: CASRVQGLSGANVLTF. Here the CDR3 DNA reads TGTGCCAGTAGAGTACAGGGATTATCTGGGGCCAACGTCCTGACTTTC. Full variable domain (remainder filled in from reference TRBV19 and TRBJ2-6): DGGITQSPKYLFRKEGQNVTLSCEQNLNHDAMYWYRQDPGQGLRLIYYSQIVNDFQKGDIAEGYSVSREKKESFPLTVTSAQKNPTAFYLCASRVQGLSGANVLTFGAGSRLTVL.

The rearrangement joins TRBV7-3 to TRBJ1-1, with D hard to call. CDR1 SGHTA and CDR2 FQGTGA come from the germline V gene. V lost 2 bases and J lost 4, with 14 bases in between. This CDR3 has 15 amino acids. This chain's CDR3 is CASSLHPGMVTEAFF. The CDR3 coding sequence is TGTGCCAGCAGCTTACATCCGGGGATGGTCACTGAAGCTTTCTTT.

This sequence joins TRBV27 and TRBJ2-5; 13 bases are shared with TRBD2. The trim removed 6 bases at V and 7 bases at J, leaving 11 bases unmatched. The CDR3 spans 16 residues. CDR1 is MNHEY, CDR2 SMNVEV, per germline (reference sequence). The CDR3 DNA follows: TGTGCCAGCAGCCGCGGACTAGCGGGAGCCCCTGGGACCCAGTACTTC. This codes for CASSRGLAGAPGTQYF.

This clone has a single count. The chain links TRBV7-2 to TRBJ2-7; 8 positions match TRBD2. Per germline, CDR1 SGHTA and CDR2 FQGNSA. V lost 2 bases, J lost 0 bases, and 6 bases stayed unmatched. There are 16 residues in the CDR3. The CDR3 region is CASSLTGGRTSYEQYF. The CDR3 DNA reads TGTGCCAGCAGCTTAACGGGCGGGAGGACCTCCTACGAGCAGTACTTC.

This rearrangement joins TRBV5-4 to TRBJ2-7; D possibly corresponds to TRBD1 (6 bases). V was shortened by 3 bases and J by 1 base, with 14 bases between the two germline ends. The CDR3 consists of 15 residues. Germline CDR1 is SGHNT and CDR2 is YYREEE (reference sequence). The CDR3 reads CASSSGQLTSYEQYF. The DNA for the CDR3 is TGTGCCAGCAGCTCCGGACAGCTGACTTCCTACGAGCAGTACTTC. Looking up the rest from reference TRBV5-4 and TRBJ2-7 gives the full variable domain: ETGVTQSPTHLIKTRGQQVTLRCSSQSGHNTVSWYQQALGQGPQFIFQYYREEENGRGNFPPRFSGLQFPNYSSELNVNALELDDSALYLCASSSGQLTSYEQYFGPGTRLTVT.

This sequence joins TRBV29-1 and TRBJ1-5; 11 nucleotides match TRBD1. CDR1 is SQVTM and CDR2 is ANQGSEA in the germline V gene. The CDR3 loop spans 14 amino acids. Trimming at V came to 4 bases and at J to 2 bases, leaving 1 base not matched to a gene. CDR3 DNA: TGCAGCGTTGGGGGACAGGGGGGCAATCAGCCCCAGCATTTT. The encoded protein is CSVGGQGGNQPQHF. Combining the CDR3 with reference TRBV29-1 and TRBJ1-5 gives the whole variable domain SAVISQKPSRDICQRGTSLTIQCQVDSQVTMMFWYRQQPGQSLTLIATANQGSEATYESGFVIDKFPISRPNLTFSTLTVSNMSPEDSSIYLCSVGGQGGNQPQHFGDGTRLSIL.

The genes are TRBV7-6 and TRBJ2-5; TRBD2 aligns across 8 bases. Losses at the gene ends were 1 base for V and 2 bases for J; bases not matched to a gene: 3. The CDR3 extends over 15 amino acids. Germline values: CDR1 SGHVS, CDR2 FNYEAQ. The DNA of the CDR3 is TGTGCCAGCAGCTTAGAACTAGCGGATCAAGAGACCCAGTACTTC. Translation: CASSLELADQETQYF.

The rearrangement uses TRBV12-3 or TRBV12-4 and TRBJ2-2; TRBD2 might be the D (6 bases). The CDR3 is made up of 13 amino acids. Trimming left V 7 bases short and J 6 bases short, with 12 bases between. CDR3: CASNPSGAGELFF. CDR3 in DNA: TGTGCCAGCAACCCGTCGGGGGCCGGGGAGCTGTTTTTT.

The gene calls are TRBV5-1 and TRBJ2-7; TRBD2 matches at 9 bases. With V trimmed by 0 bases and J by 6 bases, 7 bases remained unmatched. Looked up from germline, CDR1 is SGHRS and CDR2 is YFSETQ. This CDR3 comprises 15 residues. CDR3 coding DNA: TGCGCCAGCAGCTTGGTGGGTAGCGGGGGCGGCGAGCAGTACTTC. Translation gives CASSLVGSGGGEQYF.

V is TRBV5-1 and J is TRBJ2-1, with D tentatively TRBD1 (5 bases). Trimming cost V 6 bases and J 5 bases, with 15 bases left between them. The CDR3 has 14 residues. Germline CDR1 and CDR2: SGHRS and YFSETQ. CDR3 nucleotide sequence: TGCGCCAGCACCCTTTCGACAGAACACAATGAGCAGTTCTTC. Translation: CASTLSTEHNEQFF.

The rearrangement joins TRBV2 to TRBJ2-1; 7 bases are shared with TRBD2. Germline V gene data show CDR1 as SNHLY and CDR2 as FYNNEI. J lost 6 bases, V lost 3 bases, and 8 bases had no gene match. The CDR3 spans 15 residues. The CDR3: CASSDGGSLPNEQFF. The CDR3 DNA follows: TGTGCCAGCAGTGATGGCGGGAGCCTGCCCAATGAGCAGTTCTTC.

The count of this clone is one. The V gene is TRBV29-1, the J gene TRBJ1-1; TRBD1 aligns across 7 bases. Germline-derived CDR1 and CDR2 are SQVTM and ANQGSEA. There are 15 residues in the CDR3. The V gene end was trimmed by 5 bases and the J gene end by 5 bases; junction bases not matched to a gene: 14. The CDR3 spells CSVYRQGKGWTEAFF. CDR3 sequence (DNA): TGCAGCGTTTATCGACAGGGAAAGGGTTGGACTGAAGCTTTCTTT.

V usage is TRBV7-2 and J usage is TRBJ1-2; D uncertain. The CDR3 is made up of 15 amino acids. The V gene's germline CDR1 is SGHTA and CDR2 FQGNSA. The germline V and J ends were trimmed by 1 base and 6 bases, with 15 bases remaining between them. The CDR3 nucleotides read TGTGCCAGCAGCTTAGGGGGTGGAGGCGTCGATGGCTACACCTTC. This sequence encodes CASSLGGGGVDGYTF.

This chain joins TRBV28 and TRBJ2-5, with 8 nucleotides matching TRBD1. Losses at the gene ends were 6 bases for V and 5 bases for J; bases not matched to a gene: 11. There are 15 residues in the CDR3. CDR1 MDHEN and CDR2 SYDVKM come from the germline V gene. In DNA, the CDR3 is TGTGCCAGCAGATCCCTATGGCAGGGGGCTGAGACCCAGTACTTC. Translation: CASRSLWQGAETQYF.

V is TRBV28 and J is TRBJ1-4; maybe TRBD1 (6 bases). Trimming cost V 6 bases and J 4 bases, with 12 bases left between them. The germline V gene encodes CDR1 MDHEN and CDR2 SYDVKM. The CDR3 has 14 amino acids. The chain's CDR3 is CASRSGTFNEKLFF. CDR3 nucleotide sequence: TGTGCCAGCAGATCCGGGACATTTAATGAAAAACTGTTTTTT.

The rearrangement joins TRBV12-3 or TRBV12-4 to TRBJ2-1, with TRBD2 matching over 8 bases. The CDR3 spans 13 residues. Trimming at V came to 6 bases and at J to 7 bases, leaving 5 bases not matched to a gene. The CDR3 nucleotides are TGTGCCAGCAGCGGGGGGGCTAGAAATGAGCAGTTCTTC. Protein product: CASSGGARNEQFF.

The chain employs TRBV27 and TRBJ2-1; 7 bases agree with TRBD2. This CDR3 has 13 residues. Germline values: CDR1 MNHEY, CDR2 SMNVEV (reference sequence). Trimming at V came to 8 bases and at J to 15 bases, leaving 16 bases not matched to a gene. The CDR3 DNA is TGTGCCAGCCTAGGGAGCGGGACTCCCAACGCGTTCTTC. Residues: CASLGSGTPNAFF.

The chain uses TRBV14 and TRBJ2-2, with 9 bases aligning to TRBD1. This CDR3 has 16 amino acids. Trimming at V came to 1 base and at J to 2 bases, leaving 2 bases not matched to a gene. Germline loops: CDR1 SGHDN, CDR2 FVKESK. CDR3 residues: CASSQVGQGNTGELFF. The DNA for the CDR3 is TGTGCCAGCAGCCAAGTGGGACAGGGAAACACCGGGGAGCTGTTTTTT.

The chain employs TRBV15 and TRBJ2-3, with unresolved D. The ends were cut back, 0 bases at V and 3 bases at J, with 4 bases in the middle. CDR1 LNHNV and CDR2 YYDKDF come from the germline V gene (reference sequence). The CDR3 covers 13 residues. The CDR3 DNA reads TGTGCCACCAGCAGAGATACAACAGATACGCAGTATTTT. The encoded protein is CATSRDTTDTQYF.

V gene TRBV2 combines with J gene TRBJ2-1, with 7 nucleotides matching TRBD1. V lost 5 bases, J lost 7 bases, and 11 bases stayed unmatched. This CDR3 contains 15 residues. The germline gives CDR1 SNHLY, CDR2 FYNNEI. The CDR3 nucleotides are TGTGCCAGCAGTCCCCGGACAGGCCGAGGGAATGAGCAGTTCTTC. Protein: CASSPRTGRGNEQFF.

This chain joins TRBV2 and TRBJ1-5, with 7 bases that match TRBD1. V shed 6 bases, J shed 2 bases, and the junction held 7 bases outside the gene matches. Germline CDR1 SNHLY, CDR2 FYNNEI. The CDR3 totals 15 residues. The CDR3 DNA is TGTGCCAGCAGCGGAGGACAGGTCGGCAATCAGCCCCAGCATTTT. Its protein is CASSGGQVGNQPQHF.

The rearrangement links TRBV9 to TRBJ2-1, with 14 bases identical to TRBD2. The CDR3 consists of 21 residues. V dropped 0 bases and J dropped 9; count of bases not matched to a gene: 20. From germline, CDR1 is SGDLS and CDR2 YYNGEE. CDR3 bases: TGTGCCAGCAGCGTAGCCGGGGGACTAGCGGGAGTTAGGGCATGGCAAGGTGAGCAGTTCTTC. Translated: CASSVAGGLAGVRAWQGEQFF.

The chain joins TRBV18 to TRBJ1-5; D is uncertain. The CDR3 is 16 residues long. Trimming took 4 bases from V and 2 from J, leaving 15 bases between them. Looked up from germline, CDR1 is KGHSH and CDR2 is LQKENI. DNA for the CDR3: TGTGCCAGCTCACACTTGGACTCCGGAGGCAATCAGCCCCAGCATTTT. Encoded protein: CASSHLDSGGNQPQHF.

Note on this clone: At the DNA level, this CDR3 is encoded by other sequences in the same sample as well. This chain joins TRBV5-1 and TRBJ2-1, with D possibly matching TRBD2 (5 bases). Germline lookup yields CDR1 SGHRS and CDR2 YFSETQ. Trimming cost V 4 bases and J 0 bases, with 14 bases left between them. CDR3 length equals 16 residues. CDR3 protein: CASSPGLLSSYNEQFF. For the CDR3, the DNA is TGCGCCAGCAGCCCCGGACTTCTGAGCTCCTACAATGAGCAGTTCTTC.

The chain has TRBV2 and TRBJ2-5; perhaps TRBD1 as D (5 bases). Germline CDR1 and CDR2: SNHLY and FYNNEI. Trimming left V 7 bases short and J 5 bases short, with 17 bases between. The CDR3 sequence is 14 residues long. The CDR3 reads CASTLFGARETQYF. CDR3 nucleotide sequence: TGTGCCAGCACCCTTTTTGGGGCGAGGGAGACCCAGTACTTC.